This passage covers 29 T cell receptor beta chains from one sample sequenced in a study of long-term antiretroviral therapy in people with HIV (dated by TCRdb to 2021 to 2024). The immunoSEQ hsTCRB v3.0 assay was used at survey level resolution for TRB variable region sequencing. The table comes from immuneACCESS by way of TCRdb, which keeps in-frame sequences with V and J called. Part of the clones is missing from these tables; in studies checked, under half for an unresolved V gene and the rest for unknown reasons. Here the sample has over 20,000 clones; about 88% occur a single time. The ten most abundant clones make up just under 6.5% of the sample. The sample here was unsorted PBMCs, taken 0.6 years after starting antiretroviral therapy. The receptors were gathered from a man between 60 and 70 years old with HIV.

This clone was seen only once. V is TRBV28 and J is TRBJ2-7, with D unclear. The V gene's germline CDR1 is MDHEN and CDR2 SYDVKM. Trimming removed 6 bases from V and 3 bases from J, with 9 bases in between. The CDR3 contains 12 residues. The CDR3 nucleotides read TGTGCCAGCAGCCCTTACCTCTACGAGCAGTACTTC. It is translated as CASSPYLYEQYF.

This chain links TRBV11-3 with TRBJ2-1; perhaps TRBD1 as D (5 bases). Germline CDR1 reads SGHNT; CDR2 reads YENEEA. The CDR3 length is 12 residues. V lost 2 bases to trimming and J lost 9 bases, with 8 bases between them. This chain's CDR3 is CASSLFQGEQFF. CDR3 DNA: TGTGCCAGCAGCTTATTTCAGGGTGAGCAGTTCTTC.

The chain carries TRBV5-6 and TRBJ2-1, with TRBD2 identical over 8 bases. The CDR3 is made up of 15 amino acids. V shed 2 bases and J 4 bases; nucleotides not matched to a gene: 5. Per germline, CDR1 SGHDT and CDR2 YYEEEE. CDR3 nucleotides: TGTGCCAGCAGCTTTGCGGGGGGTACATACAATGAGCAGTTCTTC. This translates into CASSFAGGTYNEQFF.

The chain recombines TRBV7-3 with TRBJ1-1, with a tentative D call TRBD1 (5 bases). V was cut by 8 bases and J by 5 bases, with 9 bases left in between. Germline V gene lookup returns CDR1 SGHTA and CDR2 FQGTGA. This CDR3 region has 11 residues. The CDR3 sequence is CASLGGTEAFF. The CDR3 nucleotides read TGTGCCAGCCTCGGGGGGACTGAAGCTTTCTTT. The full variable domain, its missing parts supplied by reference TRBV7-3 and TRBJ1-1, is GAGVSQTPSNKVTEKGKYVELRCDPISGHTALYWYRQSLGQGPEFLIYFQGTGAADDSGLPNDRFFAVRPEGSVSTLKIQRTERGDSAVYLCASLGGTEAFFGQGTRLTVV.

The CDR3 here is CASSPVTGVGIQYF. The CDR3 region has the DNA TGTGCCAGCAGTCCCGTGACAGGTGTGGGCATTCAGTACTTC. V usage is TRBV6-5 and J usage is TRBJ2-4, with a possible D match to TRBD1 (6 bases). The CDR3 contains 14 residues. CDR1 MNHEY and CDR2 SVGAGI come from the germline V gene. The V gene lost 5 bases and the J gene lost 9 bases, with 17 bases spanning the gap.

J is TRBJ1-1 and V is TRBV6-5; D might be TRBD1 (5 bases). V gave up 7 bases and J gave up 1 base, with 16 bases separating them. Germline CDR1 and CDR2: MNHEY and SVGAGI. This CDR3 region has 15 residues. The CDR3 DNA reads TGTGCCAGCATCAATTTAGGGGCGAGGAACACTGAAGCTTTCTTT. This translates into CASINLGARNTEAFF.

CDR3 nucleotides: TGCGCCAGCAGCCCAGGACAGGGGGGATATACGCAGTATTTT. Residues: CASSPGQGGYTQYF. The chain combines TRBV5-1 with TRBJ2-3, with TRBD1 matching over 10 bases. V was clipped by 4 bases and J by 7 bases; unmatched bases: 6. The CDR3 extends over 14 amino acids. Germline assignment: CDR1 SGHRS and CDR2 YFSETQ.

This clone appeared once. The chain couples TRBV27 to TRBJ2-7; 11 positions match TRBD2. With 0 bases clipped from V and 1 base from J, the junction kept 11 bases outside the gene matches. CDR3 size: 19 residues. Germline CDR1 MNHEY, CDR2 SMNVEV (reference sequence). This chain's CDR3 is CASSLSSPTSGRRSYEQYF. CDR3 in DNA: TGTGCCAGCAGTTTATCGAGCCCAACTAGCGGGAGAAGGTCCTACGAGCAGTACTTC.

This clone was seen once. This sequence joins TRBV6-1 and TRBJ1-3; D is undetermined. V lost 0 bases and J 0 bases, leaving 9 bases between the germline ends. The CDR3 runs to 16 residues. Germline lookup yields CDR1 MNHNS and CDR2 SASEGT. CDR3 coding DNA: TGTGCCAGCAGTGAAGCGCTAGTGTACTCTGGAAACACCATATATTTT. Residues: CASSEALVYSGNTIYF.

The V and J genes are TRBV7-2 and TRBJ2-7; TRBD2 matches 8 bases. This CDR3 is 13 amino acids long. Unmatched junction bases numbered 4, after V lost 5 bases and J lost 4 bases. From germline, CDR1 is SGHTA and CDR2 FQGNSA. The CDR3 DNA reads as TGTGCCAGCAGCCCGGGACTAGAATACGAGCAGTACTTC. Amino acid sequence: CASSPGLEYEQYF.

V and J are TRBV5-4 and TRBJ2-6; D gene unclear. Trimming pared 2 bases from V and 1 base from J, leaving 10 bases between. The CDR3 is 16 amino acids. Germline CDR1 is SGHNT and CDR2 is YYREEE (reference sequence). The CDR3 coding sequence is TGTGCCAGCAGCTTTTTGGGTGCATCTGGGGCCAACGTCCTGACTTTC. It is translated as CASSFLGASGANVLTF.

The CDR3 spells CASSQMGMNTEAFF. CDR3 bases: TGCGCCAGCAGTCAGATGGGAATGAACACTGAAGCTTTCTTT. V and J are TRBV5-1 and TRBJ1-1; D is ambiguous. This CDR3 comprises 14 residues. Germline loops: CDR1 SGHRS, CDR2 YFSETQ. V was clipped by 5 bases and J by 0 bases, with 11 bases between them.

V gene TRBV4-1 combines with J gene TRBJ2-3; D call uncertain. The V end was cut by 2 bases, the J end by 6 bases, with 9 bases between. The CDR3 loop spans 13 amino acids. The germline V gene encodes CDR1 MGHRA and CDR2 YSYEKL. DNA of the CDR3: TGCGCCAGCAGCCAAAGGAATTGGGATACGCAGTATTTT. Protein product: CASSQRNWDTQYF.

V gene TRBV11-2 combines with J gene TRBJ2-5, with TRBD2 identical over 10 bases. The CDR3 covers 15 residues. The ends lost 3 bases at V and 0 bases at J; junction bases unmatched: 1. CDR1 is SGHAT and CDR2 is FQNNGV in the germline V gene. The CDR3 nucleotides are TGTGCCAGCAGCTTGACTAGCGGGTACCAAGAGACCCAGTACTTC. Translation gives CASSLTSGYQETQYF.

The rearrangement uses TRBV6-6 and TRBJ2-7; D gene ambiguous. Germline values: CDR1 MNHNY, CDR2 SVGAGI (reference sequence). Trimming took off 2 bases at V and 4 bases at J, with 9 bases between the two ends. The CDR3 spans 13 residues. CDR3 nucleotides: TGTGCCAGCAGTTACGCGACTGCTTACGAGCAGTACTTC. Translating it yields CASSYATAYEQYF.

This sequence joins TRBV6-5 and TRBJ1-2; no firm D call. This CDR3 region has 13 residues. Trimming left V 6 bases short and J 4 bases short, with 12 bases between. Germline V gene data show CDR1 as MNHEY and CDR2 as SVGAGI. Written as DNA, the CDR3 is TGTGCCAGCAGGGAAGGGCTGTCCTATGGCTACACCTTC. Its translation is CASREGLSYGYTF.

The chain employs TRBV7-3 and TRBJ2-6; D is tentatively TRBD1 or TRBD2 (6 bases each). Trimming removed 0 bases from V and 2 bases from J, with 14 bases in between. In germline, CDR1 is SGHTA, CDR2 FQGTGA. There are 18 residues in the CDR3. CDR3 in DNA: TGTGCCAGCAGCTTAACTGGGGGGCAGGGTACTGGGGCCAACGTCCTGACTTTC. Residues: CASSLTGGQGTGANVLTF.

The chain links TRBV7-9 to TRBJ2-1, with TRBD2 matching 7 bases. Looked up from germline, CDR1 is SEHNR and CDR2 is FQNEAQ (reference sequence). The CDR3 runs 12 residues. J was trimmed by 11 bases and V by 2 bases; bases with no gene match: 3. The CDR3 region is CASSLSGDQQFF. The CDR3 DNA sequence: TGTGCCAGCAGCTTAAGCGGGGATCAGCAGTTCTTC.

This rearrangement joins TRBV30 to TRBJ1-4; TRBD1 matches 12 bases. V shed 3 bases and J 2 bases; nucleotides not matched to a gene: 7. This CDR3 is built from 17 residues. The germline CDR1 and CDR2 sequences are GTSNPN and SVGIG (reference sequence). CDR3 loop: CAWRNEGQGATNEKLFF. The DNA for the CDR3 is TGTGCCTGGAGAAATGAGGGACAGGGGGCGACTAATGAAAAACTGTTTTTT.

The table lists this clone with a count of one. The rearrangement uses TRBV21-1 and TRBJ2-3. TRBV21-1 is shown as a pseudogene. This CDR3 comprises 12 residues. CDR3 region: CASMGGTDTQYF. The CDR3 bases are TGTGCCAGCATGGGCGGTACAGATACGCAGTATTTT.

V is TRBV29-1 and J is TRBJ2-5; a weak D match, TRBD1 (6 bases). The CDR3 is made up of 13 amino acids. Germline V gene sequence: CDR1 SQVTM, CDR2 ANQGSEA. Trimming cost V 3 bases and J 3 bases, with 11 bases left between them. Here the CDR3 DNA reads TGCAGCGTTGACAGGGGTGTGAAAGAGACCCAGTACTTC. Residues: CSVDRGVKETQYF.

As regards this clone: A read error may account for a junction end that differs from germline. This chain uses TRBV7-7 with TRBJ1-6; D is undetermined. The V gene's germline CDR1 is SSHAT and CDR2 FNYEAQ (reference sequence). The CDR3 spans 14 residues. The CDR3 region has the DNA TGTGCTAGCAGCTTAGGAGGGTTTAATTCACCCCTCCACTTT. Translation: CASSLGGFNSPLHF.

By its share, this clone is large. The J gene is TRBJ1-5, the V gene TRBV6-7; D is possibly TRBD1 (6 bases). TRBV6-7 counts as an open reading frame of uncertain function. V was clipped by 5 bases and J by 7 bases, with 15 bases between them. The CDR3 loop spans 14 amino acids. This CDR3 reads CASSHHRVGQPQHF. CDR3 in DNA: TGTGCCAGCAGTCACCACAGGGTTGGGCAGCCCCAGCATTTT.

V gene TRBV9 combines with J gene TRBJ1-2; D is ambiguous. The V gene's germline CDR1 is SGDLS and CDR2 YYNGEE. The CDR3 has 13 residues. V shed 5 bases and J shed 3 bases, with 11 bases lying between them. The CDR3 loop is CASRSSVHYGYTF. CDR3 coding DNA: TGTGCCAGCAGATCCAGTGTTCACTATGGCTACACCTTC.

The chain employs TRBV7-2 and TRBJ2-5; 14 bases align to TRBD2. Germline CDR1 is SGHTA and CDR2 is FQGNSA. The CDR3 sequence is 15 residues long. The ends lost 5 bases at V and 5 bases at J; junction bases unmatched: 4. This CDR3 is CASSEGLAGVETQYF. The DNA for the CDR3 is TGTGCCAGCAGCGAGGGACTAGCGGGAGTGGAGACCCAGTACTTC. Looking up the rest from reference TRBV7-2 and TRBJ2-5 gives the full variable domain: GAGVSQSPSNKVTEKGKDVELRCDPISGHTALYWYRQSLGQGLEFLIYFQGNSAPDKSGLPSDRFSAERTGGSVSTLTIQRTQQEDSAVYLCASSEGLAGVETQYFGPGTRLLVL.

V usage is TRBV11-2 and J usage is TRBJ2-7; 10 bases agree with TRBD2. V shed 4 bases, J shed 6 bases, and the junction held 6 bases outside the gene matches. Germline CDR1 SGHAT, CDR2 FQNNGV. This CDR3 contains 14 residues. The CDR3 loop is CASSYSGGHAEQYF. The CDR3 region has the DNA TGTGCCAGCAGCTATAGCGGGGGGCACGCCGAGCAGTACTTC.

The chain joins TRBV11-2 to TRBJ2-2; D is possibly TRBD1 or TRBD2 (5 bases each). V was clipped by 5 bases and J by 9 bases, with 22 bases between them. CDR1 and CDR2 (germline): SGHAT, FQNNGV. The CDR3 is 16 residues long. CDR3 sequence: CASSLHRFVGDRELFF. The CDR3 DNA reads as TGTGCCAGCAGCCTCCATCGGTTCGTGGGGGATAGGGAGCTGTTTTTT.

This chain links TRBV9 with TRBJ2-7; D remains unclear. Germline V gene data show CDR1 as SGDLS and CDR2 as YYNGEE. V was clipped by 4 bases and J by 6 bases, with 17 bases between them. The CDR3 loop spans 14 amino acids. The CDR3 DNA sequence: TGTGCCAGCAGCCCCCGCAATTCCCCACTCGAGCAGTACTTC. It specifies CASSPRNSPLEQYF.

CDR3 nucleotides: TGTGCCTGGAGTGGATTCGGGGGCTCTGGGGCCAACGTCCTGACTTTC. Protein product: CAWSGFGGSGANVLTF. The genes are TRBV30 and TRBJ2-6; weak D call: TRBD2 (6 bases). The CDR3 totals 16 residues. The germline gives CDR1 GTSNPN, CDR2 SVGIG (reference sequence). V shed 1 base and J shed 0 bases, with 10 bases lying between them.